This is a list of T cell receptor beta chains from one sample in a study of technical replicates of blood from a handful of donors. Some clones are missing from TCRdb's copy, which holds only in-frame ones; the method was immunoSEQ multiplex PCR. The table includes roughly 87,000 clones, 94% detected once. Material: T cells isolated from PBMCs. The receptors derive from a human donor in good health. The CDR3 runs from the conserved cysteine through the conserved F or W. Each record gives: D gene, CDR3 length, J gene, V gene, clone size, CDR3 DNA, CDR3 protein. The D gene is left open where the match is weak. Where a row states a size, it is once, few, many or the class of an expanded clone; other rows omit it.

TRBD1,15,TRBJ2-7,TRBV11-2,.,TGTGCCAGCAGCAACCGGGACAGGGGGCTTTACGAGCAGTACTTC,CASSNRDRGLYEQYF
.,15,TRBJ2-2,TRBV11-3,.,TGTGCCAGCAGCTTAGCTTTATCGAACACCGGGGAGCTGTTTTTT,CASSLALSNTGELFF
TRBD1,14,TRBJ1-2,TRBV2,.,TGTGCCAGCAGTGGGACAGGGGGTGGCTATGGCTACACCTTC,CASSGTGGGYGYTF
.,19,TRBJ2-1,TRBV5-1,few,TGCGCCAGCTGTAGGACAGCCACCAGGGCCCTCAGCTCCTACAATGAGCAGTTCTTC,CASCRTATRALSSYNEQFF
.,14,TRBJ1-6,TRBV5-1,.,TGCGCCAGCAGCTCGACAGATAATAATTCACCCCTCCACTTT,CASSSTDNNSPLHF
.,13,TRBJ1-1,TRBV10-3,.,TGTGCCATCAGTGAGTCGACGGGAACTGAAGCTTTCTTT,CAISESTGTEAFF
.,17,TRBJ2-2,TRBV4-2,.,TGTGCCAGCAGCCCCTTACAGGGTTGGTATGGGACCGGGGAGCTGTTTTTT,CASSPLQGWYGTGELFF
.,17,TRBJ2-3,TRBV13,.,TGTGCCAGCAGCTTAGGCGGTCTAGCAGGGAGGACAGATACGCAGTATTTT,CASSLGGLAGRTDTQYF
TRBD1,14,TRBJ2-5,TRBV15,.,TGTGCCACCAGCAGAGATCACAGGGGGGAGACCCAGTACTTC,CATSRDHRGETQYF
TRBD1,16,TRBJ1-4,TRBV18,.,TGTGCCAGCTCACCTTCGAGCGGGACAGGGGTTGAAAAACTGTTTTTT,CASSPSSGTGVEKLFF
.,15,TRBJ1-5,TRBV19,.,TGTGCCAGTAGTCACCCCGCCGGGAGCAATCAGCCCCAGCATTTT,CASSHPAGSNQPQHF
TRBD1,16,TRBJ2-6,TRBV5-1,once,TGCGCCAGCAGCGGATTACAGGGGGCAGGGGCCAACGTCCTGACTTTC,CASSGLQGAGANVLTF
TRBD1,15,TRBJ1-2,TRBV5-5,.,TGTGCCAGCAGCTTGCGCGGGACAGGGATCTATGGCTACACCTTC,CASSLRGTGIYGYTF
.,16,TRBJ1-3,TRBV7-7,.,TGTGCCAGCAGCCCCGGGGGGATTCTCTCTGGAAACACCATATATTTT,CASSPGGILSGNTIYF
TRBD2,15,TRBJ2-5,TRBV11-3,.,TGTGCCAGCAGCTCCGGGACTAGCGGGGGAGAGACCCAGTACTTC,CASSSGTSGGETQYF
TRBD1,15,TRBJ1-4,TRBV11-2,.,TGTGCCAGCAGCCCGCGGACAGGGGACAGTGAAAAACTGTTTTTT,CASSPRTGDSEKLFF
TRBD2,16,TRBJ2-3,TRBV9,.,TGTGCCAGCAGCGGAGGACTAGCGGGACTCACAGATACGCAGTATTTT,CASSGGLAGLTDTQYF
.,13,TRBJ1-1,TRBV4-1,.,TGCGCCAGCAGCCAGGGCCGGAACACTGAAGCTTTCTTT,CASSQGRNTEAFF
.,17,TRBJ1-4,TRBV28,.,TGTGCCAGCAGTTTTTTTGATGACAGCACCAGGGGAGAAAAACTGTTTTTT,CASSFFDDSTRGEKLFF
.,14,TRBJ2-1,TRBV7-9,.,TGTGCCAGCAACAGGGGGGGAGCCTACAATGAGCAGTTCTTC,CASNRGGAYNEQFF
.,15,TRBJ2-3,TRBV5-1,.,TGCGCCACCACCCTCGTAACAGGGGGGGAAGATACGCAGTATTTT,CATTLVTGGEDTQYF
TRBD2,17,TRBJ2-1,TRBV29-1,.,TGCAGCGTCCCCCCGGGCCCTAGCGGGGGTTCCTACAATGAGCAGTTCTTC,CSVPPGPSGGSYNEQFF
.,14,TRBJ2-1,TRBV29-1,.,TGCAGCGTGGTAGGATTACAGGGTTCCGATGAGCAGTTCTTC,CSVVGLQGSDEQFF
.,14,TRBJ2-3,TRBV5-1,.,TGCGCCAGCAGCTTGGAGCGACCCACAGATACGCAGTATTTT,CASSLERPTDTQYF
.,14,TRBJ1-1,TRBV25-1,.,TGTGCCAGCAGTGCCTTATCTCGGAACACTGAAGCTTTCTTT,CASSALSRNTEAFF
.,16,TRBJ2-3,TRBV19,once,TGTGCCAGTAGTATAGATCTCCAGGGGTCCCTCCCCGCGCAGTATTTT,CASSIDLQGSLPAQYF
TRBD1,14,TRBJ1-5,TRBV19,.,TGTGCCAGTAGGGCAGGGGGCGCCGGGCAGCCCCAGCATTTT,CASRAGGAGQPQHF
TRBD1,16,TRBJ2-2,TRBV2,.,TGTGCCAGCAGTCTGGGTCTGGGACAGTTGAGCGGGGAGCTGTTTTTT,CASSLGLGQLSGELFF
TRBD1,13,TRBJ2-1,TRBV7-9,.,TGTGCCAGCAGCTTGGGACAGTACAATGAGCAGTTCTTC,CASSLGQYNEQFF
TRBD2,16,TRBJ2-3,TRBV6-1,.,TGTGCCAGCAGTGAAAATCCTAGCGGAAGCACAGATACGCAGTATTTT,CASSENPSGSTDTQYF
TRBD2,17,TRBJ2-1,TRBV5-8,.,TGTGCCAGCAGGGGCGGGAGGTACGTGGGTACCTACAATGAGCAGTTCTTC,CASRGGRYVGTYNEQFF
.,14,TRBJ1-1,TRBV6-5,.,TGTGCCAGCAGTTACGGCAGGGCGAACACTGAAGCTTTCTTT,CASSYGRANTEAFF
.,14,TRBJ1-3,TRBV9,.,TGTGCCAGCAGCTTGGGGGCCTCTGGAAACACCATATATTTT,CASSLGASGNTIYF
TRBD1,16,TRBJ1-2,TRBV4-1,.,TGCGCCAGCAGCCGCGTACCGGGACAGGGATCAGGAGGCTACACCTTC,CASSRVPGQGSGGYTF
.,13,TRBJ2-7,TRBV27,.,TGTGCCAGCAGTTTAGGCATTACCTACGAGCAGTACTTC,CASSLGITYEQYF
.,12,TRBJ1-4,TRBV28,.,TGTGCCAGCACCTCCCTTAATGAAAAACTGTTTTTT,CASTSLNEKLFF
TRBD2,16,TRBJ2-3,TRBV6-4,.,TGTGCCAGCAGTGTGTCTAGCGGGGGCTTACCAGATACGCAGTATTTT,CASSVSSGGLPDTQYF
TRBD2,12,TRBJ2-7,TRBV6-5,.,TGTGCCACTAGCGGGATCTCCTACGAGCAGTACTTC,CATSGISYEQYF
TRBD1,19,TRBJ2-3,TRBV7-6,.,TGTGCCAGCAGCTTAAGGGGGCAGGGAATACCACCACACACAGATACGCAGTATTTT,CASSLRGQGIPPHTDTQYF
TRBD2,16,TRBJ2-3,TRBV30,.,TGTGCCTGGAGCCTAGCGGGGGGGCCCAGGACAGATACGCAGTATTTT,CAWSLAGGPRTDTQYF
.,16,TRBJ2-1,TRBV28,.,TGTGCCAGCAGTTTGCAGGGGTGGGGCTCCTACAATGAGCAGTTCTTC,CASSLQGWGSYNEQFF
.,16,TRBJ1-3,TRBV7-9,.,TGTGCCAGCAGCTTAATCGCGGCCGGCTCTGGAAACACCATATATTTT,CASSLIAAGSGNTIYF
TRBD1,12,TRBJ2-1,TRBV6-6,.,TGTGCCAGTGGGACAGGGTTTAATGAGCAGTTCTTC,CASGTGFNEQFF
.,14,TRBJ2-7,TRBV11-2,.,TGTGCCAGCAGCTTAGTGAGGCGCTCGGGGGAGCAGTACTTC,CASSLVRRSGEQYF
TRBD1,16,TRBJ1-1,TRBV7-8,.,TGTGCCAGCAGCTTAAGGACAGGACGGATGAACACTGAAGCTTTCTTT,CASSLRTGRMNTEAFF
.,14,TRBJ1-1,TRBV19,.,TGTGCCAGTAGTGACTGGGGGGGGAACACTGAAGCTTTCTTT,CASSDWGGNTEAFF
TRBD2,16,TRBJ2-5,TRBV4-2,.,TGTGCCAGCAGCCAAGGTAGCGGGAGTACTGTAGAGACCCAGTACTTC,CASSQGSGSTVETQYF